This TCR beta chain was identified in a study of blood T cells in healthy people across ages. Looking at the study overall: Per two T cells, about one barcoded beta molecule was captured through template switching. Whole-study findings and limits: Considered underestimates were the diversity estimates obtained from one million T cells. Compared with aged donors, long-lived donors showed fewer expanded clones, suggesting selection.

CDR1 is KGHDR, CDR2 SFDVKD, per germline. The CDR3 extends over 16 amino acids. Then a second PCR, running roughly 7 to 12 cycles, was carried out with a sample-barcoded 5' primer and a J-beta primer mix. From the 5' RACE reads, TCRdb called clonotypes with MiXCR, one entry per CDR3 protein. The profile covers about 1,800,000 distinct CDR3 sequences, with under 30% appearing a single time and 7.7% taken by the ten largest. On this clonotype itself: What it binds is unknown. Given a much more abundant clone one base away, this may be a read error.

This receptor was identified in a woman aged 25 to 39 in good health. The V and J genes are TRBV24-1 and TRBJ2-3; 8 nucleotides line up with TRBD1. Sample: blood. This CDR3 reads CSTSDADRASTDTQYF. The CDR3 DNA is TGTTCCACCAGTGATGCGGACAGGGCCAGCACAGATACGCAGTATTTT.